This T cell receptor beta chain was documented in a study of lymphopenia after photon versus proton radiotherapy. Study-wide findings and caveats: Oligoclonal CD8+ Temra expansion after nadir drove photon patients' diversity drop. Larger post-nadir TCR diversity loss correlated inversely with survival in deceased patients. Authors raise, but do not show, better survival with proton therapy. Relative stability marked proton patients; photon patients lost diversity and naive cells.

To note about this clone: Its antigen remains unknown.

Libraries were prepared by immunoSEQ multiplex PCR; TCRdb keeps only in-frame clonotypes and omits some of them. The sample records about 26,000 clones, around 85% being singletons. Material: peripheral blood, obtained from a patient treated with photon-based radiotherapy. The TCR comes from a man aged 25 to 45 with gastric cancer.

For the CDR3, the DNA is TGCAGTGCTACTAGTCAAGAGACCCAGTACTTC. Its translation: CSATSQETQYF. The J gene is TRBJ2-5, the V gene TRBV20-1; D remains ambiguous. In germline, CDR1 is DFQATT, CDR2 SNEGSKA (reference sequence). This CDR3 comprises 11 residues. V gave up 4 bases and J gave up 2 bases, with 5 bases separating them.